The entry below gives a single T cell receptor (beta chain) sequence along with its context. The protocol was immunoSEQ multiplex PCR, while the TCRdb copy is restricted to in-frame clones and leaves out a portion. This table has about 190,000 clones, roughly 85% appearing once. This sample is drawn from a study of blood T cell repertoires in COVID-19. For the study at large: Donors in the United States, Italy and Spain gave samples during acute or convalescent COVID-19. In each case, the material was cDNA or gDNA derived from T cells, B-cell-depleted T cells, or PBMCs.

V was shortened by 1 base and J by 7 bases, with 12 bases between the two germline ends. The CDR3 length is 14 residues. The germline V gene has CDR1 SGHTA and CDR2 FQGNSA. The rearrangement joins TRBV7-2 to TRBJ2-3, with no clear D. This receptor was taken from an elderly woman with active or convalescent COVID-19. The material sequenced was peripheral blood. DNA of the CDR3: TGTGCCAGCAGCTTAGATTTTTCCGAGTATACGCAGTATTTT. This gives the protein CASSLDFSEYTQYF. The entire variable domain, with the rest obtained from reference TRBV7-2 and TRBJ2-3, is as follows: GAGVSQSPSNKVTEKGKDVELRCDPISGHTALYWYRQSLGQGLEFLIYFQGNSAPDKSGLPSDRFSAERTGGSVSTLTIQRTQQEDSAVYLCASSLDFSEYTQYFGPGTRLTVL.